This is a list of T cell receptor beta chains from one sample in a study of T cells after yellow fever vaccination. Via MiXCR, TCRdb re-called the 5' RACE reads, giving one row per CDR3 protein. Of around 530,000 distinct CDR3 sequences in the sample, about a sixth were seen once. The material was PBMCs, obtained around 5 days after the first yellow fever vaccination. These receptors all stem from a man aged 18 to 29 who received the YFV17D yellow fever vaccine. Each CDR3 is given with its conserved first and last residue. D genes are given only for firm matches. Clone size is not always given. Where it is, it says once, few, many or a class for expanded clones.

NA	TRBD1	TRBV10-3	TRBJ1-1	CAGGQDRDTEAFF	TGTGCCGGGGGTCAGGACAGGGACACTGAAGCTTTCTTT
few	TRBD1	TRBV11-3	TRBJ2-1	CASSLRDSGNEQFF	TGTGCCAGCAGCCTCCGGGACAGTGGCAATGAGCAGTTCTTC
few	NA	TRBV6-2/TRBV6-3	TRBJ2-1	CASNTGPRTYNSYNEQFF	TGTGCCAGCAACACGGGACCACGAACCTACAACTCCTACAATGAGCAGTTCTTC
few	TRBD2	TRBV20-1	TRBJ2-4	CSASGGAGKNIQYF	TGCAGTGCTAGCGGGGGGGCTGGCAAAAACATTCAGTACTTC
NA	NA	TRBV9	TRBJ2-3	CASSVVLGPPDTQYF	TGTGCCAGCAGCGTAGTACTGGGGCCGCCGGATACGCAGTATTTT
NA	TRBD2	TRBV24-1	TRBJ2-1	CATSDSRGGLVNEQFF	TGTGCCACCAGTGACTCGCGGGGGGGCCTGGTTAATGAGCAGTTCTTC
few	TRBD1	TRBV7-2	TRBJ2-3	CASSFRTGGIDTQYF	TGTGCCAGCAGCTTCCGGACAGGGGGCATAGATACGCAGTATTTT
NA	TRBD2	TRBV6-5	TRBJ2-7	CASSYISGGSYEQYF	TGTGCCAGCAGTTACATCAGCGGGGGGTCCTACGAGCAGTACTTC
NA	NA	TRBV19	TRBJ2-1	CASSIGADLWGNEQFF	TGTGCCAGTAGTATTGGGGCGGATCTTTGGGGGAATGAGCAGTTCTTC
NA	TRBD2	TRBV5-1	TRBJ2-3	CASSLEGGLAVDTQYF	TGCGCCAGCAGCTTGGAGGGGGGACTAGCGGTCGATACGCAGTATTTT
few	TRBD2	TRBV7-8	TRBJ2-3	CASSLGSLGISGGDTQYF	TGTGCCAGCAGCTTAGGGTCTCTAGGAATTAGCGGGGGGGATACGCAGTATTTT
many	NA	TRBV7-2	TRBJ2-5	CASSLQPAGTQYF	TGTGCCAGCAGCTTACAGCCCGCGGGGACCCAGTACTTC
few	NA	TRBV6-1	TRBJ2-3	CASGPGVGRDTQYF	TGTGCCAGTGGACCGGGGGTCGGTAGAGATACGCAGTATTTT
NA	TRBD1	TRBV20-1	TRBJ1-1	CSARERDRLNTEAFF	TGCAGTGCTAGAGAAAGGGACAGATTGAACACTGAAGCTTTCTTT
many	TRBD2	TRBV12-3/TRBV12-4	TRBJ2-1	CASSPGRGEQFF	TGTGCCAGCAGTCCTGGGAGGGGTGAGCAGTTCTTC
NA	NA	TRBV29-1	TRBJ2-2	CSVYQDRDTGELFF	TGCAGCGTTTATCAGGACCGAGACACCGGGGAGCTGTTTTTT
few	NA	TRBV12-3/TRBV12-4	TRBJ1-5	CASSFIELGDGRENQPQHF	TGTGCCAGCAGTTTTATCGAGTTGGGAGACGGCCGGGAAAATCAGCCCCAGCATTTT
NA	NA	TRBV7-9	TRBJ1-2	CASSFRAGPYGYTF	TGTGCCAGCAGCTTCCGAGCAGGCCCGTATGGCTACACCTTC
few	NA	TRBV5-1	TRBJ1-6	CASSGGDGVANF	TGCGCCAGCAGCGGGGGGGACGGCGTGGCAAACTTT
few	TRBD1	TRBV19	TRBJ2-2	CASTDRGNTGELFF	TGTGCCAGCACGGACAGGGGGAACACCGGGGAGCTGTTTTTT
few	TRBD1	TRBV6-2/TRBV6-3	TRBJ1-6	CASSSRTGHSPLHF	TGTGCCAGCAGTTCCCGGACAGGGCATTCACCCCTCCACTTT
few	NA	TRBV28	TRBJ1-1	CASSPTYGYGVNTEAFF	TGTGCCAGCAGCCCCACTTACGGGTATGGGGTGAACACTGAAGCTTTCTTT
NA	NA	TRBV10-3	TRBJ2-5	CAISFGPGETQYF	TGTGCCATCAGTTTTGGACCTGGGGAGACCCAGTACTTC
few	TRBD2	TRBV6-1	TRBJ2-1	CASSEGTIVNEQFF	TGTGCCAGCAGTGAGGGGACTATCGTCAATGAGCAGTTCTTC
few	NA	TRBV6-5	TRBJ1-1	CASSHNLGNTEAFF	TGTGCCAGCAGTCACAATCTAGGAAACACTGAAGCTTTCTTT
NA	TRBD2	TRBV5-1	TRBJ2-5	CASSLSFGAGGMTMVETQYF	TGCGCCAGCAGCTTGAGTTTTGGAGCGGGGGGCATGACCATGGTGGAGACCCAGTACTTC
few	NA	TRBV7-2	TRBJ2-5	CASRSDQETQYF	TGTGCCAGCAGGTCGGACCAAGAGACCCAGTACTTC
NA	NA	TRBV6-2/TRBV6-3	TRBJ2-1	CASRVSGNGNEQFF	TGTGCCAGCCGGGTATCGGGGAATGGAAATGAGCAGTTCTTC
many	NA	TRBV18	TRBJ2-1	CASSTGDYNEQFF	TGTGCCAGCTCAACCGGGGACTACAATGAGCAGTTCTTC
NA	TRBD1	TRBV6-5	TRBJ2-5	CASSYPGQQETQYF	TGTGCCAGCAGTTACCCGGGACAGCAAGAGACCCAGTACTTC
NA	NA	TRBV7-3	TRBJ2-1	CASSTGESSYNEQFF	TGTGCCAGCAGCACAGGAGAGAGCTCCTACAATGAGCAGTTCTTC
few	NA	TRBV12-5	TRBJ2-7	CASGSNRIYEQYF	TGTGCTAGTGGTTCAAACAGGATCTACGAGCAGTACTTC
NA	NA	TRBV5-5	TRBJ2-7	CASSFMGNSYEQYF	TGTGCCAGCAGCTTTATGGGAAACTCCTACGAGCAGTACTTC
few	NA	TRBV2	TRBJ1-5	CASSEVSVSLGYQPQHF	TGTGCCAGCAGTGAAGTCTCCGTCAGCCTCGGGTATCAGCCCCAGCATTTT
few	NA	TRBV7-9	TRBJ2-1	CASSLSARSEQFF	TGTGCCAGCAGCTTATCTGCTAGGAGTGAGCAGTTCTTC
few	NA	TRBV7-4	TRBJ1-4	CASSSTVAANEKLFF	TGTGCCAGCAGCTCGACAGTTGCGGCTAATGAAAAACTGTTTTTT
NA	NA	TRBV5-6	TRBJ1-5	CASSRRGDVRPQHF	TGTGCCAGCAGCAGAAGGGGGGACGTTCGGCCCCAGCATTTT